The 30 T cell receptor beta chains presented below share a single source sample, sequenced in a study of cytomegalovirus exposure and HLA in healthy donors (dated by TCRdb to about 2017). The library was produced with the immunoSEQ multiplex PCR assay. In its TCRdb copy, this immuneACCESS table keeps in-frame sequences only and misses some clones. Where compared with another copy, unresolved V genes explain less than half of these, and the others have no known cause. This sample gives 250,000 to 350,000 clones in total; 87% of them show up just once. The biggest ten clones account for roughly 1.2% of the sample. The sequenced material came from PBMCs. Receptors originate from a woman aged 25 to 45 in good health and CMV-seropositive.

The chain has TRBV10-1 and TRBJ2-2, with D perhaps TRBD1 (5 bases). V lost 0 bases and J lost 8, with 7 bases in between. Germline CDR1 reads WNHNN; CDR2 reads SYGVQD (reference sequence). The CDR3 is 13 residues long. Here the CDR3 reads CASSESGAGELFF. In nucleotides, the CDR3 is TGCGCCAGCAGTGAGTCAGGGGCAGGGGAGCTGTTTTTT.

The chain joins TRBV4-3 to TRBJ2-5, with 8 positions matching TRBD2. This CDR3 region has 14 residues. V lost 4 bases, J lost 4 bases, and 5 bases stayed unmatched. The V gene's germline CDR1 is LGHNA and CDR2 YSLEER. The CDR3 region has the DNA TGCGCCAGCAGCCTGCAGCTAGCGGGAGAGACCCAGTACTTC. As protein: CASSLQLAGETQYF.

The chain couples TRBV2 to TRBJ2-1; 9 bases map to TRBD2. This CDR3 region has 17 residues. Germline loops: CDR1 SNHLY, CDR2 FYNNEI. Germline trimming cut 6 bases from V and 3 bases from J; bases unmatched to any gene: 12. The CDR3 is CASSLRELAGDYNEQFF. CDR3 in DNA: TGTGCCAGCAGCCTAAGGGAACTAGCGGGTGACTACAATGAGCAGTTCTTC.

The chain carries TRBV13 and TRBJ1-2, with 8 positions matching TRBD1. This CDR3 contains 15 residues. Germline lookup yields CDR1 PRHDT and CDR2 FYEKMQ (reference sequence). V lost 4 bases and J lost 4; bases outside the gene matches: 8. The CDR3 DNA follows: TGTGCCAGCAGCTCTAGGACAGGGCCATTCTATGGCTACACCTTC. It translates to CASSSRTGPFYGYTF.

This chain joins TRBV7-6 and TRBJ2-7, with TRBD2 matching 8 bases. The CDR3 is 16 residues long. Germline V gene sequence: CDR1 SGHVS, CDR2 FNYEAQ. The V and J ends lost 1 base and 6 bases, in that order; junction bases with no gene match: 11. The CDR3 DNA reads TGTGCCAGCAGCTTAGAGTGGTCGAAAGCGGGGGTCGAGCAGTACTTC. It translates to CASSLEWSKAGVEQYF.

The chain is built from TRBV6-5 and TRBJ1-5; D may be TRBD1 (6 bases). Germline V gives CDR1 MNHEY, CDR2 SVGAGI. Trimming pared 0 bases from V and 6 bases from J, leaving 12 bases between. The CDR3 sequence is 15 residues long. The CDR3, as DNA: TGTGCCAGCAGTTACTCGAGACAGGATCCTCAGCCCCAGCATTTT. It specifies CASSYSRQDPQPQHF.

The sample holds a few counts of this clone. This same CDR3 is encoded by further DNA sequences in the sample. V usage is TRBV27 and J usage is TRBJ2-7, with D perhaps TRBD1 (6 bases). CDR1 is MNHEY, CDR2 SMNVEV, per germline (reference sequence). The CDR3 covers 14 residues. Trimming shortened V by 2 bases and J by 2 bases, and 10 bases separated the two germline ends. CDR3 residues: CASSLGQGTYEQYF. The CDR3 bases are TGTGCCAGCAGTTTAGGGCAGGGGACCTACGAGCAGTACTTC.

The chain links TRBV23-1 to TRBJ1-1; no clear D. TRBV23-1 is an open reading frame, and its role is uncertain. The CDR3 loop spans 15 amino acids. V shed 2 bases and J shed 4 bases, with 14 bases lying between them. CDR3: CASSQRSQSRTEAFF. The CDR3 DNA sequence: TGCGCCAGCAGTCAACGTAGCCAGTCGCGCACTGAAGCTTTCTTT.

V and J are TRBV9 and TRBJ2-5; 8 positions agree with TRBD1. CDR3 size: 14 residues. Germline CDR1 and CDR2: SGDLS and YYNGEE. Trimming cost V 3 bases and J 4 bases; bases outside gene matches: 5. In nucleotides, the CDR3 is TGTGCCAGCAGCGCCGGACAGGGAGGAGAGACCCAGTACTTC. Translating gives CASSAGQGGETQYF.

V usage is TRBV7-6 and J usage is TRBJ2-1; 9 bases align to TRBD1. Germline V gene sequence: CDR1 SGHVS, CDR2 FNYEAQ. CDR3 size: 18 residues. V gave up 5 bases and J gave up 4 bases; unmatched junction bases: 15. CDR3 loop: CASSPRTGTGKLYNEQFF. The CDR3 coding sequence is TGTGCCAGCAGCCCACGAACCGGGACAGGGAAACTGTACAATGAGCAGTTCTTC.

The chain couples TRBV30 to TRBJ1-1; 9 bases fit TRBD1. The length of the CDR3 is 21 residues. V shed 0 bases, J shed 1 base, and the junction held 21 bases outside the gene matches. Germline V lookup: CDR1 GTSNPN, CDR2 SVGIG (reference sequence). CDR3 bases: TGTGCCTGGAGTGTACAGAAGTACAGGGGGCGTTCATCGACCGGGAACACTGAAGCTTTCTTT. It encodes CAWSVQKYRGRSSTGNTEAFF.

The V call is TRBV10-3, the J call TRBJ1-2; maybe TRBD1 (5 bases). Germline assignment: CDR1 ENHRY and CDR2 SYGVKD. V lost 4 bases, J lost 2 bases, and 8 bases lay in between. This CDR3 has 13 amino acids. CDR3 region: CAISGGENYGYTF. Here the CDR3 DNA reads TGTGCCATCAGTGGAGGGGAAAACTATGGCTACACCTTC.

The rearrangement joins TRBV10-3 to TRBJ1-2; D may be TRBD1 (5 bases). The length of the CDR3 is 17 residues. The V end was cut by 10 bases, the J end by 2 bases, with 26 bases between. CDR1 ENHRY and CDR2 SYGVKD come from the germline V gene. The CDR3 protein is CATNQGPADLNNYGYTF. CDR3 nucleotides: TGTGCCACCAACCAGGGACCCGCGGACCTGAACAACTATGGCTACACCTTC.

V and J are TRBV15 and TRBJ2-3; D not resolved. Trimming pared 1 base from V and 1 base from J, leaving 6 bases between. This CDR3 is 14 amino acids long. Germline CDR1 is LNHNV and CDR2 is YYDKDF (reference sequence). In DNA, the CDR3 is TGTGCCACCAGCAGAGGGGGTCGCACAGATACGCAGTATTTT. It yields the protein CATSRGGRTDTQYF.

This clone has a single count. Other DNA variants within this sample encode the same CDR3. The rearrangement links TRBV27 to TRBJ1-1; D remains unclear. The CDR3 totals 13 residues. Trimming shortened V by 2 bases and J by 1 base, and 5 bases separated the two germline ends. Germline CDR1 and CDR2: MNHEY and SMNVEV (reference sequence). The CDR3 sequence: CASSLVRNTEAFF. The CDR3 DNA is TGTGCCAGCAGTTTAGTAAGGAACACTGAAGCTTTCTTT.

This chain uses TRBV7-8 with TRBJ2-5; TRBD2 aligns across 12 bases. After removal of 1 base from V and 9 bases from J, the junction contained 15 bases not matched to a gene. Looked up from germline, CDR1 is SGHVS and CDR2 is FQNEAQ. The CDR3 runs to 18 residues. The CDR3, as DNA: TGTGCCAGCAGCTTAGAGGGGGCTAGCGGGAGGGCCCGCGGCGCCCAGTACTTC. Its protein product is CASSLEGASGRARGAQYF.

The V gene is TRBV30, the J gene TRBJ2-6; D gene ambiguous. With 1 base removed from V and 2 bases from J, the gap between germline ends came to 9 bases. The germline V gene encodes CDR1 GTSNPN and CDR2 SVGIG (reference sequence). CDR3 length: 15 residues. The CDR3 here is CAWSAIGPGANVLTF. The CDR3 DNA reads TGTGCCTGGAGTGCCATAGGGCCTGGGGCCAACGTCCTGACTTTC.

The chain is built from TRBV5-1 and TRBJ2-7; D assignment may be TRBD1 or TRBD2 (5 bases each). V was clipped by 4 bases and J by 2 bases, with 10 bases between them. Germline V gene sequence: CDR1 SGHRS, CDR2 YFSETQ. The CDR3 is 13 residues long. Here the CDR3 reads CASSRDPTYEQYF. CDR3 DNA: TGCGCCAGCAGCCGGGACCCGACCTACGAGCAGTACTTC.

The rearrangement uses TRBV28 and TRBJ2-7, with TRBD1 identical over 9 bases. The CDR3 extends over 19 amino acids. Germline V gene lookup returns CDR1 MDHEN and CDR2 SYDVKM. The J segment lost 1 base and the V segment lost 3 bases, leaving 16 bases of the junction unmatched. This CDR3 is CASSFPRRTGGDRSYEQYF. Here the CDR3 DNA reads TGTGCCAGCAGTTTTCCCCGTAGAACAGGGGGCGATAGGTCCTACGAGCAGTACTTC.

This clone was detected once. V gene TRBV14 combines with J gene TRBJ1-6; D is possibly TRBD1 (5 bases). The germline V gene has CDR1 SGHDN and CDR2 FVKESK. The CDR3 sequence is 15 residues long. The ends were cut back, 1 base at V and 10 bases at J, with 14 bases in the middle. DNA of the CDR3: TGTGCCAGCAGCCAAGTAGGAGGGGCGAGGTCACCCCTCCACTTT. The encoded protein is CASSQVGGARSPLHF.

The sample holds a few counts of this clone. The gene calls are TRBV18 and TRBJ2-5; the D gene is possibly TRBD2 (6 bases). CDR3 length: 14 residues. The germline V gene encodes CDR1 KGHSH and CDR2 LQKENI. The V and J ends lost 3 bases and 3 bases respectively, with 11 bases between them. Here the CDR3 DNA reads TGTGCCAGCTCACCGGGGCGGGGCAAAGAGACCCAGTACTTC. This translates into CASSPGRGKETQYF.

V usage is TRBV5-1 and J usage is TRBJ1-6; unclear D gene. The V end was cut by 0 bases, the J end by 10 bases, with 11 bases between. Germline V gene lookup returns CDR1 SGHRS and CDR2 YFSETQ. There are 14 residues in the CDR3. The CDR3 DNA sequence: TGCGCCAGCAGCTTGGCCCATGGGTACTCACCCCTCCACTTT. Its translation is CASSLAHGYSPLHF.

In its sample, this clone was seen once. The chain couples TRBV5-1 to TRBJ2-7; TRBD1 agrees at 9 bases. The length of the CDR3 is 13 residues. Germline CDR1 is SGHRS and CDR2 is YFSETQ. The V gene end was trimmed by 6 bases and the J gene end by 2 bases; junction bases not matched to a gene: 3. This chain's CDR3 is CASTRTGAYEQYF. CDR3 coding DNA: TGCGCCAGCACCAGGACAGGGGCCTACGAGCAGTACTTC.

The CDR3 bases are TGTGCCAGCCAGAAAATTCTGTCCCGGACAGGGCGGACCGGGGAGCTGTTTTTT. Encoded protein: CASQKILSRTGRTGELFF. This chain connects TRBV18 to TRBJ2-2; 8 nucleotides align to TRBD1. CDR3 length: 18 amino acids. Germline-derived CDR1 and CDR2 are KGHSH and LQKENI. The junction had 19 bases not matched to a gene; V was cut back by 8 bases and J by 5 bases.

V is TRBV30 and J is TRBJ1-3, with TRBD1 identical over 7 bases. The CDR3 loop spans 17 amino acids. V trimming: 3 bases; J trimming: 8 bases; junction bases outside the gene matches: 19. Germline V gives CDR1 GTSNPN, CDR2 SVGIG (reference sequence). The CDR3, as DNA: TGTGCCTGGAGCTTACAATTGACAGGGAGCACCCGAGACACCATATATTTT. Its translation is CAWSLQLTGSTRDTIYF. Full variable domain (missing parts from reference TRBV30 and TRBJ1-3): SQTIHQWPATLVQPVGSPLSLECTVEGTSNPNLYWYRQAAGRGLQLLFYSVGIGQISSEVPQNLSASRPQDRQFILSSKKLLLSDSGFYLCAWSLQLTGSTRDTIYFGEGSWLTVV.

The V call is TRBV2, the J call TRBJ1-1, with TRBD1 as a possible D gene (6 bases). CDR1 and CDR2 (germline): SNHLY, FYNNEI. Trimming shortened V by 4 bases and J by 4 bases, and 13 bases separated the two germline ends. The CDR3 has 14 residues. Written as DNA, the CDR3 is TGTGCCAGCAGTGGGAGGGGGGTTGCCACTGAAGCTTTCTTT. It codes for CASSGRGVATEAFF.

This clone has just one count. The chain joins TRBV9 to TRBJ2-1, with a possible D match to TRBD2 (6 bases). Looked up from germline, CDR1 is SGDLS and CDR2 is YYNGEE. The CDR3 has 17 amino acids. V lost 4 bases to trimming and J lost 0 bases, with 17 bases between them. In DNA, the CDR3 is TGTGCCAGCAGCCGTAGTGGAGGGAAAAGCTCCTACAATGAGCAGTTCTTC. Translated, it gives CASSRSGGKSSYNEQFF. Looking up the rest from reference TRBV9 and TRBJ2-1 gives the full variable domain: DSGVTQTPKHLITATGQRVTLRCSPRSGDLSVYWYQQSLDQGLQFLIQYYNGEERAKGNILERFSAQQFPDLHSELNLSSLELGDSALYFCASSRSGGKSSYNEQFFGPGTRLTVL.

This chain links TRBV18 with TRBJ1-1; 8 bases match TRBD1. The CDR3 is 15 amino acids. CDR1 is KGHSH and CDR2 is LQKENI in the germline V gene. Losses at the gene ends were 3 bases for V and 5 bases for J; bases not matched to a gene: 8. CDR3 region: CASSPWTGTATEAFF. DNA of the CDR3: TGTGCCAGCTCACCTTGGACAGGGACAGCTACTGAAGCTTTCTTT.

V usage is TRBV2 and J usage is TRBJ1-5; possibly TRBD1 for D (5 bases). Germline values: CDR1 SNHLY, CDR2 FYNNEI. The CDR3 length is 14 residues. Trimming removed 7 bases at V and 7 bases at J, with 17 bases between. The DNA of the CDR3 is TGTGCCAGCACCTTACAGGAGGATGGGCAGCCCCAGCATTTT. This sequence encodes CASTLQEDGQPQHF.

The chain uses TRBV6-1 and TRBJ1-1; a weak D match, TRBD1 (6 bases). In germline, CDR1 is MNHNS, CDR2 SASEGT. The CDR3 runs to 15 residues. V shed 6 bases and J shed 1 base, with 15 bases lying between them. The CDR3 nucleotides read TGTGCCAGCAGGAGCGGACAGACCACGAACACTGAAGCTTTCTTT. Its translation: CASRSGQTTNTEAFF.